This entry describes one TCR beta chain. Antigen specificity is unknown. Vbeta (60) and Jbeta (13) primers were used in the PCR. Some clones are missing from TCRdb's copy, which holds only in-frame ones; the method was immunoSEQ multiplex PCR. The sample comprises fewer than 120,000 clones, around 88% of which are singletons, and around 1.9% rests with the top ten. This sample is drawn from a study of cytomegalovirus exposure and HLA in healthy donors. Study conclusions and caveats: An apparent linkage of common viral pathogens to several of the most significant clusters emerged in a later analysis. The study found most TCR sequences rare, yet found some public TCRs in many donors. Later on, an analysis tied approximately 17,000 TCR beta sequences to HLA alleles at 0.05 false discovery rate. Some V segments, TRBV6-2 and TRBV6-3 among them, were indistinguishable and were therefore excluded.

CDR1 and CDR2 from the germline V gene are ENHRY and SYGVKD. CDR3 size: 17 residues. V lost 7 bases to trimming and J lost 3 bases; unmatched junction nucleotides: 15. The sequence derives from a man in his forties or fifties in good health and CMV-seronegative. The chain recombines TRBV10-3 with TRBJ1-1; 9 nucleotides line up with TRBD1. The sample comprised PBMCs. Here the CDR3 reads CAITRGGIQGADTEAFF. In DNA form, the CDR3 reads TGTGCCATCACCAGAGGAGGGATACAGGGGGCGGACACTGAAGCTTTCTTT.